This T cell receptor (beta chain) was captured by sequencing in a study of cytomegalovirus exposure and HLA in healthy donors. General observations from the study: In a later analysis, a missense DCLRE1C variant was linked to TCR beta V- and J-gene trimming. According to an earlier analysis, most TCR beta V segments yielded productive rearrangements about 90% or about 30% of the time. Per a later analysis, roughly 17,000 TCR beta sequences showed association with HLA alleles at 0.05 false discovery rate. It was 150 to 200 TCR beta chains that were listed as cytomegalovirus-associated.

Of note for this clone: What it binds is not known.

Primers for the PCR totalled 60 Vbeta and 13 Jbeta. TCRdb's table, derived via immunoSEQ multiplex PCR, lists solely in-frame clones and lacks some. The data hold more than 90,000 clones, with over 60% observed a single time. The V end was cut by 4 bases, the J end by 3 bases, with 16 bases between. The germline CDR1 and CDR2 sequences are SGHTA and FQGNSA. This CDR3 has 15 residues. V gene TRBV7-2 combines with J gene TRBJ2-7; possibly TRBD1 for D (6 bases). Sequenced sample: PBMCs. The sequence came from a female donor in good health and CMV-seronegative. CDR3 protein: CASSYPFSGDYEQYF. As DNA, the CDR3 is TGTGCCAGCAGCTACCCTTTCTCAGGGGACTACGAGCAGTACTTC.